Detailed here is one TCR beta chain. In every patient, relapse followed autologous stem cell transplantation, while exposure to brentuximab vedotin differed. The table came from immunoSEQ multiplex PCR; TCRdb's copy has only in-frame clones and leaves some out. The table has 20,000 to 25,000 clones, 80% seen once. This sample is part of a study of PD-1 blockade in classical Hodgkin lymphoma. CDR1 is MNHNY, CDR2 SVGAGI, per germline (reference sequence). The V end was cut by 4 bases, the J end by 3 bases, with 15 bases between. This CDR3 region has 16 residues. This receptor was taken from a human donor with classical Hodgkin lymphoma. The material was peripheral blood mononuclear cells (PBMCs), obtained before the second cycle of nivolumab. The chain combines TRBV6-6 with TRBJ2-2; D is unclear. The chain's CDR3 is CASSSLKAADTGELFF. The DNA of the CDR3 is TGTGCCAGCAGTTCTCTTAAAGCCGCGGACACCGGGGAGCTGTTTTTT.